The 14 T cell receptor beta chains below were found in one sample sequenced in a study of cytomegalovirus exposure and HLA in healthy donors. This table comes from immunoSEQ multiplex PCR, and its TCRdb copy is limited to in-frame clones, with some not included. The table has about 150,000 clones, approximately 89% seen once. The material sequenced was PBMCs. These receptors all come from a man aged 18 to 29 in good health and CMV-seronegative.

For the CDR3, the DNA is TGTGCCAGCAGGAGGGACTCGCAAGAGACCCAGTACTTC. As protein: CASRRDSQETQYF. The V and J genes are TRBV2 and TRBJ2-5; possibly TRBD2 for D (6 bases). Between the trimmed V and J ends, which lost 6 bases and 2 bases, there was a span of 10 bases. The CDR3 has 13 residues. The germline gives CDR1 SNHLY, CDR2 FYNNEI.

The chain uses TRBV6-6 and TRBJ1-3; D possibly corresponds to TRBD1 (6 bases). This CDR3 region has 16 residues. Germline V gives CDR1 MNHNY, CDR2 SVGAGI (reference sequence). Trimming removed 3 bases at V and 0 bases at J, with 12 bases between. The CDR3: CASSYTGSFSGNTIYF. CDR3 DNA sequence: TGTGCCAGCAGTTATACAGGGAGCTTCTCTGGAAACACCATATATTTT.

The CDR3 coding sequence is TGTGCCAGCAGCTTTCGTGGGGGGACCTACGAGCAGTACTTC. This codes for CASSFRGGTYEQYF. The J gene is TRBJ2-7, the V gene TRBV5-4; D may be TRBD2 (6 bases). Trimming cost V 2 bases and J 2 bases, with 11 bases left between them. CDR3 size: 14 residues. The germline gives CDR1 SGHNT, CDR2 YYREEE (reference sequence). Drawing the rest from reference TRBV5-4 and TRBJ2-7, the complete variable domain is ETGVTQSPTHLIKTRGQQVTLRCSSQSGHNTVSWYQQALGQGPQFIFQYYREEENGRGNFPPRFSGLQFPNYSSELNVNALELDDSALYLCASSFRGGTYEQYFGPGTRLTVT.

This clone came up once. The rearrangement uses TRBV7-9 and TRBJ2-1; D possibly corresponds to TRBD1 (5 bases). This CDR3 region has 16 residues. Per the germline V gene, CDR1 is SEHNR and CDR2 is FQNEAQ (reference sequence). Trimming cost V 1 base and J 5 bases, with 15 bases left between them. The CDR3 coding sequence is TGTGCCAGCAGCTTAGGTTCTACAGGCAGGAACAATGAGCAGTTCTTC. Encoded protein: CASSLGSTGRNNEQFF.

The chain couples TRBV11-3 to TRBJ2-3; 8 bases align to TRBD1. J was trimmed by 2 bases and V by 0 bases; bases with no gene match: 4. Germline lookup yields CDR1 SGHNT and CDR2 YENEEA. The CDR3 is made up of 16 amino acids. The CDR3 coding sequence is TGTGCCAGCAGCTTAGACCCGGGACAGGTCACAGATACGCAGTATTTT. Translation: CASSLDPGQVTDTQYF.

In DNA form, the CDR3 reads TGTGCCAGCAGCTTAGGGGCGGGGCCCTCCTACGAGCAGTACTTC. This sequence encodes CASSLGAGPSYEQYF. The chain combines TRBV11-2 with TRBJ2-7, with D possibly matching TRBD2 (6 bases). Germline-derived CDR1 and CDR2 are SGHAT and FQNNGV. This CDR3 comprises 15 residues. Trimming left V 1 base short and J 0 bases short, with 10 bases between.

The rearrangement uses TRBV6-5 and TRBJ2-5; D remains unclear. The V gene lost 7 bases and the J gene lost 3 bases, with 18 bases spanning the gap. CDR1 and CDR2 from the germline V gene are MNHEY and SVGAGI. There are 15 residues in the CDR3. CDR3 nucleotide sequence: TGTGCCAGCACCTTACGTTGGGCCAAAGAAGAGACCCAGTACTTC. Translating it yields CASTLRWAKEETQYF.

The CDR3 nucleotides are TGTGCCAGCATCCCGACAGGGCGGAATGAAAAACTGTTTTTT. It is translated as CASIPTGRNEKLFF. The chain couples TRBV6-1 to TRBJ1-4, with 7 bases that match TRBD1. The CDR3 is made up of 14 amino acids. V dropped 7 bases and J dropped 5; count of bases not matched to a gene: 7. Germline V gene lookup returns CDR1 MNHNS and CDR2 SASEGT.

CDR3 nucleotides: TGTGCCAGCAGCTTACACTCCTACGAGCAGTACTTC. As protein: CASSLHSYEQYF. The chain combines TRBV7-9 with TRBJ2-7; D remains ambiguous. The V end was cut by 2 bases, the J end by 0 bases, with 2 bases between. Per the germline V gene, CDR1 is SEHNR and CDR2 is FQNEAQ (reference sequence). There are 12 residues in the CDR3.

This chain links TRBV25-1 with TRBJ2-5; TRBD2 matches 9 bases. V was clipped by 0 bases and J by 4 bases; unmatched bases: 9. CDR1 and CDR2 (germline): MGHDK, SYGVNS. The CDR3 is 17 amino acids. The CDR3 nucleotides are TGTGCCAGCAGTGAATATCCCCTGGCGGGAGGGGGAGAGACCCAGTACTTC. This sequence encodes CASSEYPLAGGGETQYF.

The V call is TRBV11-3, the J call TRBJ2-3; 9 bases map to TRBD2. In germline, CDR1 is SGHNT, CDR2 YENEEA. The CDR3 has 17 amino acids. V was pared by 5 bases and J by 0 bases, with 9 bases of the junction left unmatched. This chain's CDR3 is CASSPGIAGDSTDTQYF. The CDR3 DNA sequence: TGTGCCAGCAGCCCGGGGATAGCGGGGGATAGCACAGATACGCAGTATTTT. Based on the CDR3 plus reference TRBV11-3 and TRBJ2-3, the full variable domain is EAGVVQSPRYKIIEKKQPVAFWCNPISGHNTLYWYLQNLGQGPELLIRYENEEAVDDSQLPKDRFSAERLKGVDSTLKIQPAELGDSAVYLCASSPGIAGDSTDTQYFGPGTRLTVL.

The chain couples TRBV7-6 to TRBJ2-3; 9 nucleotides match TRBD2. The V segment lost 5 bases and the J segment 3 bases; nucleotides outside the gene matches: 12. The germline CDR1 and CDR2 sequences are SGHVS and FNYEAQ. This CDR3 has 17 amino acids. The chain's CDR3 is CASSPRGRGGRTDTQYF. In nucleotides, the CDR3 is TGTGCCAGCAGCCCACGCGGGCGGGGGGGGCGTACAGATACGCAGTATTTT.

The CDR3 sequence: CASSAAGWALGKTTYEQYF. CDR3 nucleotide sequence: TGTGCCAGCAGTGCCGCGGGGTGGGCACTAGGGAAAACAACCTACGAGCAGTACTTC. The V and J genes are TRBV6-1 and TRBJ2-7; weak D call: TRBD2 (6 bases). The CDR3 consists of 19 residues. V lost 4 bases to trimming and J lost 2 bases, with 27 bases between them. Germline lookup yields CDR1 MNHNS and CDR2 SASEGT.

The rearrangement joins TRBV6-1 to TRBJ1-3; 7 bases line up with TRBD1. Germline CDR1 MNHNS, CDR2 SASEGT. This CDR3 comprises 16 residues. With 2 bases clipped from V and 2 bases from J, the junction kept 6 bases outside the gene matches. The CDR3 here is CASSETLTGPGNTIYF. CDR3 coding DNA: TGTGCCAGCAGTGAAACCCTGACAGGGCCTGGAAACACCATATATTTT.